A single sample is the source of the 30 T cell receptor beta chains below, sequenced in a study of blood T cell repertoires in COVID-19. Profiled with immunoSEQ multiplex PCR; TCRdb holds only in-frame clones, not every one. The sample carries approximately 250,000 clones, about 91% recorded once. The specimen sequenced was PBMCs or T cells enriched from blood (not recorded which). The source is a woman between 40 and 50 years old with acute COVID-19.

For the CDR3, the DNA is TGTGCCAGTAGTAGCAGGTTTGATGAAAAACTGTTTTTT. Protein: CASSSRFDEKLFF. V gene TRBV19 combines with J gene TRBJ1-4; D not certain. Germline lookup yields CDR1 LNHDA and CDR2 SQIVND (reference sequence). Trimming stripped 4 bases from V and 6 bases from J, with 9 bases between. The CDR3 sequence is 13 residues long.

This clone came up a few times. This chain connects TRBV19 to TRBJ1-5; 10 bases are a match to TRBD1. This CDR3 contains 16 residues. CDR1 LNHDA and CDR2 SQIVND come from the germline V gene (reference sequence). V gave up 2 bases and J gave up 7 bases; unmatched junction bases: 8. The CDR3 is CASSIIGTGVWQPQHF. The DNA for the CDR3 is TGTGCCAGTAGTATAATCGGGACAGGGGTCTGGCAGCCCCAGCATTTT.

This rearrangement joins TRBV24-1 to TRBJ2-1; 13 nucleotides line up with TRBD2. Germline V gene lookup returns CDR1 KGHDR and CDR2 SFDVKD. The V gene end was trimmed by 2 bases and the J gene end by 1 base; junction bases not matched to a gene: 7. There are 19 residues in the CDR3. CDR3 protein: CATSDWTSGRVGSYNEQFF. CDR3 sequence (DNA): TGTGCCACCAGTGATTGGACTAGCGGGAGAGTAGGGTCCTACAATGAGCAGTTCTTC.

This rearrangement joins TRBV14 to TRBJ2-5; 7 nucleotides match TRBD1. From germline, CDR1 is SGHDN and CDR2 FVKESK. J was trimmed by 2 bases and V by 0 bases; bases with no gene match: 3. CDR3 length equals 15 residues. CDR3 nucleotides: TGTGCCAGCAGCCAAGATGGCAGGGGGCAAGAGACCCAGTACTTC. Its translation is CASSQDGRGQETQYF. The full variable domain, its missing parts supplied by reference TRBV14 and TRBJ2-5, is EAGVTQFPSHSVIEKGQTVTLRCDPISGHDNLYWYRRVMGKEIKFLLHFVKESKQDESGMPNNRFLAERTGGTYSTLKVQPAELEDSGVYFCASSQDGRGQETQYFGPGTRLLVL.

The chain recombines TRBV28 with TRBJ1-6, with 9 bases lining up with TRBD1. CDR1 MDHEN and CDR2 SYDVKM come from the germline V gene. There are 15 residues in the CDR3. V trimming: 2 bases; J trimming: 10 bases; junction bases outside the gene matches: 6. The CDR3 DNA follows: TGTGCCAGCAGTTTAGGGGACAGGGCGCAGTCACCCCTCCACTTT. It encodes CASSLGDRAQSPLHF.

The rearrangement uses TRBV7-9 and TRBJ2-5, with 15 positions matching TRBD2. Germline CDR1 and CDR2: SEHNR and FQNEAQ (reference sequence). With 5 bases clipped from V and 4 bases from J, the junction kept 8 bases outside the gene matches. The CDR3 is 17 amino acids. The CDR3 DNA sequence: TGTGCCAGCAGCCCCTGGACTAGCGGGAGGGCCGGAGAGACCCAGTACTTC. Translating gives CASSPWTSGRAGETQYF.

The chain uses TRBV7-2 and TRBJ2-1; 9 bases match TRBD1. CDR3 length: 15 residues. CDR1 is SGHTA and CDR2 is FQGNSA in the germline V gene. V shed 1 base, J shed 2 bases, and the junction held 0 bases outside the gene matches. The CDR3 sequence is CASSLGQGAYNEQFF. The DNA for the CDR3 is TGTGCCAGCAGCTTAGGACAGGGGGCCTACAATGAGCAGTTCTTC.

This clone was seen only a few times. This rearrangement joins TRBV6-5 to TRBJ2-7; 14 nucleotides agree with TRBD2. The CDR3 runs to 15 residues. The V segment lost 6 bases and the J segment 3 bases; nucleotides outside the gene matches: 4. Germline V lookup: CDR1 MNHEY, CDR2 SVGAGI. The CDR3 protein is CASSRTSGRSYEQYF. Written as DNA, the CDR3 is TGTGCCAGCAGCCGGACTAGCGGGAGGAGCTACGAGCAGTACTTC.

The chain couples TRBV5-5 to TRBJ2-7, with 7 nucleotides matching TRBD1. The V and J ends lost 5 bases and 2 bases, in that order; junction bases with no gene match: 7. The CDR3 has 14 amino acids. Germline V gene data show CDR1 as SGHKS and CDR2 as YYEKEE (reference sequence). CDR3 sequence (DNA): TGTGCCAGCAGACGTACAGGGGTTCCCTACGAGCAGTACTTC. Its translation: CASRRTGVPYEQYF.

The chain recombines TRBV5-4 with TRBJ1-6, with 8 nucleotides matching TRBD1. Germline V gene sequence: CDR1 SGHNT, CDR2 YYREEE (reference sequence). The CDR3 runs to 16 residues. Trimming removed 3 bases from V and 4 bases from J; junction bases left unmatched: 6. The CDR3 spells CASSWAGGEYNSPLHF. The CDR3 nucleotides are TGTGCCAGCAGCTGGGCAGGGGGCGAATATAATTCACCCCTCCACTTT. The entire variable domain, with the rest obtained from reference TRBV5-4 and TRBJ1-6, is as follows: ETGVTQSPTHLIKTRGQQVTLRCSSQSGHNTVSWYQQALGQGPQFIFQYYREEENGRGNFPPRFSGLQFPNYSSELNVNALELDDSALYLCASSWAGGEYNSPLHFGNGTRLTVT.

CDR3 residues: CASSLGTGDTGELFF. Here the CDR3 DNA reads TGTGCCAGCTCGCTCGGGACAGGGGATACCGGGGAGCTGTTTTTT. V usage is TRBV18 and J usage is TRBJ2-2; 10 nucleotides align to TRBD1. This CDR3 contains 15 residues. Trimming cost V 6 bases and J 5 bases; bases outside gene matches: 6. The germline CDR1 and CDR2 sequences are KGHSH and LQKENI.

V gene TRBV11-3 combines with J gene TRBJ2-1, with TRBD2 identical over 9 bases. The CDR3 contains 14 residues. V lost 7 bases to trimming and J lost 5 bases; unmatched junction nucleotides: 6. Germline CDR1 SGHNT, CDR2 YENEEA. CDR3 in amino acids: CASNPAGGNNEQFF. CDR3 coding DNA: TGTGCCAGCAATCCCGCGGGAGGGAACAATGAGCAGTTCTTC. The full variable domain, with the rest looked up from reference TRBV11-3 and TRBJ2-1, is EAGVVQSPRYKIIEKKQPVAFWCNPISGHNTLYWYLQNLGQGPELLIRYENEEAVDDSQLPKDRFSAERLKGVDSTLKIQPAELGDSAVYLCASNPAGGNNEQFFGPGTRLTVL.

The CDR3 DNA sequence: TGCGCCAGCAGCGCGGGACGGAACTATGGCTACACCTTC. It encodes CASSAGRNYGYTF. The rearrangement uses TRBV5-1 and TRBJ1-2, with D perhaps matching TRBD1 (5 bases). From germline, CDR1 is SGHRS and CDR2 YFSETQ. Trimming took off 4 bases at V and 2 bases at J, with 9 bases between the two ends. CDR3 size: 13 residues.

V and J are TRBV19 and TRBJ1-1; 8 positions match TRBD1. This CDR3 has 16 residues. Germline CDR1 reads LNHDA; CDR2 reads SQIVND (reference sequence). With V trimmed by 8 bases and J by 1 base, 12 bases remained unmatched. The CDR3 DNA reads as TGTGCCAGTTTTGGGCCAGGGGGCCTTCGGAACACTGAAGCTTTCTTT. Its protein is CASFGPGGLRNTEAFF.

Only one count was recorded for this clone. The rearrangement joins TRBV6-2 or TRBV6-3 to TRBJ2-3, with 10 bases fitting TRBD2. The CDR3 loop spans 17 amino acids. Per germline, CDR1 MNHEY and CDR2 SVGEGT. The trim removed 2 bases at V and 2 bases at J, leaving 7 bases unmatched. CDR3 region: CASSYLGLARVTDTQYF. As DNA, the CDR3 is TGTGCCAGCAGTTACCTGGGACTAGCGAGGGTCACAGATACGCAGTATTTT.

The J gene is TRBJ2-7, the V gene TRBV2; D might be TRBD1 (6 bases). The V gene lost 4 bases and the J gene lost 5 bases, with 9 bases spanning the gap. CDR1 and CDR2 from the germline V gene are SNHLY and FYNNEI. This CDR3 region has 12 residues. The chain's CDR3 is CASSGGRHEQYV. CDR3 in DNA: TGTGCCAGCAGTGGGGGGCGCCACGAGCAGTACGTC.

J is TRBJ2-5 and V is TRBV29-1, with D tentatively TRBD1 (5 bases). The CDR3 totals 14 residues. CDR1 and CDR2 (germline): SQVTM, ANQGSEA. Between the trimmed V and J ends, which lost 4 bases and 2 bases, there was a span of 14 bases. The CDR3 loop is CSVGRMGRQETQYF. The CDR3 DNA follows: TGCAGCGTTGGTAGAATGGGGCGTCAAGAGACCCAGTACTTC.

The V call is TRBV18, the J call TRBJ1-2, with no clear D. This CDR3 has 15 amino acids. Trimming took 2 bases from V and 2 from J, leaving 12 bases between them. CDR1 and CDR2 from the germline V gene are KGHSH and LQKENI. DNA of the CDR3: TGTGCCAGCTCACCAATTACAAGAGGGAACTATGGCTACACCTTC. This codes for CASSPITRGNYGYTF. Drawing the rest from reference TRBV18 and TRBJ1-2, the complete variable domain is NAGVMQNPRHLVRRRGQEARLRCSPMKGHSHVYWYRQLPEEGLKFMVYLQKENIIDESGMPKERFSAEFPKEGPSILRIQQVVRGDSAAYFCASSPITRGNYGYTFGSGTRLTVV.

V gene TRBV7-9 combines with J gene TRBJ1-2; maybe TRBD1 (5 bases). The germline CDR1 and CDR2 sequences are SEHNR and FQNEAQ (reference sequence). V was trimmed by 5 bases and J by 4 bases, leaving 17 bases between them. This CDR3 contains 15 residues. Here the CDR3 reads CASSLIDRWVYGYTF. The CDR3 DNA is TGTGCCAGCAGCCTAATAGACAGATGGGTCTATGGCTACACCTTC.

This chain joins TRBV5-4 and TRBJ2-7; 9 positions agree with TRBD2. The CDR3 is 14 amino acids. Germline V gene lookup returns CDR1 SGHNT and CDR2 YYREEE (reference sequence). V lost 2 bases, J lost 6 bases, and 6 bases stayed unmatched. The CDR3 region has the DNA TGTGCCAGCAGCTTTTATAGCGGGAGTTTCGAGCAGTACTTC. Translated: CASSFYSGSFEQYF.

The V gene is TRBV12-3 or TRBV12-4, the J gene TRBJ1-4; TRBD1 agrees at 7 bases. The J segment lost 7 bases and the V segment lost 4 bases, leaving 3 bases of the junction unmatched. The CDR3 consists of 13 residues. CDR3 loop: CASSSQGGEKLFF. The CDR3, as DNA: TGTGCCAGCAGTTCGCAGGGGGGTGAAAAACTGTTTTTT.

The gene calls are TRBV7-3 and TRBJ1-5; D perhaps matches TRBD1 (6 bases). V dropped 0 bases and J dropped 0 bases, with 6 bases sitting between them. CDR3 length: 15 residues. Germline CDR1 SGHTA, CDR2 FQGTGA. The CDR3 region is CASSLTGGSNQPQHF. The CDR3 nucleotides are TGTGCCAGCAGCTTAACAGGGGGTAGCAATCAGCCCCAGCATTTT.

The V gene is TRBV7-2, the J gene TRBJ2-4, with 11 bases that match TRBD2. V was clipped by 1 base and J by 2 bases; unmatched bases: 1. The CDR3 is 16 residues long. Germline CDR1 is SGHTA and CDR2 is FQGNSA. The CDR3 nucleotides are TGTGCCAGCAGCTTAGGACTAGCGGGGCCCAAAAACATTCAGTACTTC. This codes for CASSLGLAGPKNIQYF.

The V call is TRBV19, the J call TRBJ1-5; possibly TRBD1 for D (6 bases). In germline, CDR1 is LNHDA, CDR2 SQIVND (reference sequence). This CDR3 spans 14 amino acids. V lost 0 bases and J lost 5, with 8 bases in between. CDR3 sequence: CASSIEGTHQPQHF. In DNA, the CDR3 is TGTGCCAGTAGTATAGAAGGGACACATCAGCCCCAGCATTTT.

CDR3: CASSYSIGGWNSPLHF. CDR3 coding DNA: TGTGCCAGCAGTTACTCGATCGGGGGGTGGAATTCACCCCTCCACTTT. The chain couples TRBV6-5 to TRBJ1-6; perhaps TRBD1 as D (5 bases). The length of the CDR3 is 16 residues. Trimming took 0 bases from V and 7 from J, leaving 13 bases between them. Germline V gene sequence: CDR1 MNHEY, CDR2 SVGAGI.

The V and J genes are TRBV5-1 and TRBJ1-6; D may be TRBD1 (6 bases). The germline V gene encodes CDR1 SGHRS and CDR2 YFSETQ. The CDR3 spans 15 residues. V was pared by 0 bases and J by 9 bases, with 13 bases between. The CDR3 protein is CASSLAGGGFSPLHF. CDR3 nucleotides: TGCGCCAGCAGCTTGGCCGGGGGGGGCTTTTCACCCCTCCACTTT.

This chain links TRBV28 with TRBJ2-5; 13 nucleotides agree with TRBD2. The CDR3 sequence is 16 residues long. The germline gives CDR1 MDHEN, CDR2 SYDVKM. V lost 5 bases, J lost 5 bases, and 8 bases stayed unmatched. The CDR3 loop is CASSRTSGRAAETQYF. DNA of the CDR3: TGTGCCAGCAGTCGAACTAGCGGGAGGGCCGCGGAGACCCAGTACTTC.

This rearrangement joins TRBV18 to TRBJ1-2; no firm D call. Germline CDR1 and CDR2: KGHSH and LQKENI. Trimming cost V 0 bases and J 6 bases, with 8 bases left between them. This CDR3 region has 13 residues. CDR3 in DNA: TGTGCCAGCTCACCACCGTTGGGCGATGGCTACACCTTC. Translating gives CASSPPLGDGYTF.

V and J are TRBV7-9 and TRBJ1-4; D might be TRBD1 (5 bases). CDR1 is SEHNR and CDR2 is FQNEAQ in the germline V gene (reference sequence). Trimming shortened V by 1 base and J by 0 bases, and 12 bases separated the two germline ends. The CDR3 covers 17 residues. CDR3 bases: TGTGCCAGCAGCTTAGTTTTGACAGATGCAACTAATGAAAAACTGTTTTTT. Encoded protein: CASSLVLTDATNEKLFF.

The sample holds one count of this clone. The chain links TRBV4-2 to TRBJ1-1, with no clear D. Germline V gene data show CDR1 as LGHNA and CDR2 as YNFKEQ. Trimming removed 3 bases from V and 6 bases from J, with 14 bases in between. The CDR3 runs to 14 residues. The CDR3 loop is CASSQFPERAEAFF. The CDR3 DNA reads TGTGCCAGCAGCCAGTTTCCCGAGCGCGCTGAAGCTTTCTTT.